Described below is a single TCR beta chain sequence and its context. Antigen specificity is unknown. Generated by immunoSEQ multiplex PCR, the TCRdb table keeps only in-frame clones and is missing some. The sample records 96,000 or so clones, roughly 88% being singletons. These data belong to a study of OX40 agonist ivuxolimab in advanced cancers. Study background: With ivuxolimab, an agonistic anti-OX40 (CD134) antibody, patients were treated.

The study, taken as a whole, reports: On average, CD8+ T cells had more expanded clones than CD4+. Some nonresponders likewise displayed low normalized T-cell clonal expansion.

Germline V lookup: CDR1 MRHNA, CDR2 SNTAGT. V lost 6 bases and J 5 bases, leaving 20 bases between the germline ends. The CDR3 runs 15 residues. Source: CD4+ or CD8+ T cells sorted from blood, taken in a trial of the OX40 agonist ivuxolimab. The source of this sequence is an adult with an advanced solid tumor such as melanoma, head and neck, liver or kidney cancer. The rearrangement links TRBV6-4 to TRBJ2-7; tentatively, D is TRBD1 (6 bases). CDR3 region: CASSIEQGMVNEQYF. CDR3 sequence (DNA): TGTGCCAGCAGCATTGAACAGGGTATGGTCAACGAGCAGTACTTC.